This paragraph covers one T cell receptor beta chain sequence. CDR3 length equals 16 residues. Germline CDR1 and CDR2: LNHDA and SQIVND (reference sequence). Trimming removed 1 base from V and 2 bases from J; junction bases left unmatched: 3. The entry originates in a study of blood T cell repertoires in COVID-19. As for the study in general: Samples representing acute and convalescent COVID-19 were sourced from the United States, Italy and Spain. Sample material is recorded as cDNA or gDNA derived from T cells, B-cell-depleted T cells, or PBMCs.

The method was immunoSEQ multiplex PCR; TCRdb's version includes in-frame clones alone and lacks a portion of them. The sample lists 200,000 to 250,000 clones; about three quarters were seen once. The specimen was peripheral blood. The TCR sequence derives from a woman between 65 and 79 years old with acute or convalescent COVID-19. J is TRBJ2-1 and V is TRBV19, with 9 bases aligning to TRBD2. In DNA, the CDR3 is TGTGCCAGTAGTATAGTCCCTAGCGGGACCTACAATGAGCAGTTCTTC. This gives the protein CASSIVPSGTYNEQFF.